The present entry profiles one TCR beta chain with its context. The antigen remains undetermined. The entry originates in a study of human T cells and chemical hapten exposure. Study results and caveats: The study found that DPC sensitization did not change TCRs above 1 in 1000 frequency.

From germline, CDR1 is KGHSH and CDR2 LQKENI. This CDR3 spans 14 amino acids. The ends were cut back, 3 bases at V and 0 bases at J, with 9 bases in the middle. One entry per CDR3 protein, called by TCRdb with MiXCR from the RACE reads. In the table there are about 70,000 distinct CDR3 sequences, 9.5% to 12% of which are singletons. Described time point: pre-sensitization, week 0. Treatment: therapeutic diphenylcyclopropenone sensitization with weekly scalp DPC. Sample donors consisted of patients with alopecia, aged 18 to 70 years, who were suitable for DPC. The TCR was taken from a woman aged 45 to 65 with alopecia areata. Some clones in this sample may be carry-over from other donors' samples. The sequencing here drew on whole blood, taken in connection with sensitization to the hapten diphenylcyclopropenone (DPC). The rearrangement links TRBV18 to TRBJ2-7; no clear D gene. CDR3 sequence: CASSPNEHSYEQYF. Written as DNA, the CDR3 is TGTGCCAGCTCACCGAATGAGCACTCCTACGAGCAGTACTTC.